This T cell receptor (beta chain) was recovered during a study of tissue T cells after allogeneic stem cell transplantation. About the study: Where cell numbers permitted, CD3+ T cells were sorted from preserved blood and marrow.

Study observations and caveats: Some tissue clones might be persisting host cells; their alloreactivity or antigen specificity was not determined.

The method was immunoSEQ multiplex PCR; TCRdb's version includes in-frame clones alone and lacks a portion of them. This sample has about 43,000 clones; roughly 89% occur once, and the top ten carry 3% to 4%. The CDR3 consists of 14 residues. Germline trimming cut 4 bases from V and 7 bases from J; bases unmatched to any gene: 5. Germline CDR1 and CDR2: MNHEY and SVGEGT. The count of this clone is one. Antigen: not known. This TCR was recovered from a woman aged 40-75 years who later had graft-versus-host disease after an allogeneic stem cell transplant. The source material was blood, sampled before transplantation. The chain is built from TRBV6-2 or TRBV6-3 and TRBJ2-1; 9 bases are shared with TRBD2. The CDR3 region is CASSSGLAGNEQFF. The CDR3 DNA follows: TGTGCCAGCAGTTCGGGACTAGCTGGGAATGAGCAGTTCTTC.